A selection of T cell receptor beta chains follows, all from one sample in a study of cytomegalovirus exposure and HLA in healthy donors. Repertoires were generated with immunoSEQ multiplex PCR, while TCRdb's copy carries only in-frame clones and drops some. The sample includes under 150,000 clones, approximately 82% of them seen just once. Sequenced material: PBMCs. All receptors come from a man between 45 and 60 years old in good health and CMV-seronegative. CDR3s include the opening cysteine and the closing phenylalanine or tryptophan. Fields, in order: D gene, clone size, J gene, V gene, CDR3 length, CDR3 DNA, CDR3 protein. The D gene is left open where the match is weak. A clone size is listed for some rows: how often the clone was seen (once, few, many), or a class if it is expanded.

>TRBD2|-|TRBJ2-5|TRBV13|13
TGTGCCAGCAGCCCACTAGCGGGGGAGACCCAGTACTTC
CASSPLAGETQYF
>-|-|TRBJ1-2|TRBV18|16
TGTGCCAGCTCACCAAGAGACGGACAGCCCCACTATGGCTACACCTTC
CASSPRDGQPHYGYTF
>-|few|TRBJ2-7|TRBV13|14
TGTGCCAGCAGCTTAGTGGGCGGGGAGGACGAGCAGTACTTC
CASSLVGGEDEQYF
>-|-|TRBJ2-5|TRBV11-1|14
TGTGCCAGCAGCCGAGGGGGAAATCAAGAGACCCAGTACTTC
CASSRGGNQETQYF
>TRBD2|-|TRBJ2-5|TRBV14|16
TGTGCCAGCAGCCCTTTACTAGCGGGGGTCCAAGAGACCCAGTACTTC
CASSPLLAGVQETQYF
>TRBD1|-|TRBJ1-5|TRBV29-1|13
TGCAGCGTTTTAGAACAGGGGGATCAGCCCCAGCATTTT
CSVLEQGDQPQHF
>TRBD2|-|TRBJ2-7|TRBV30|17
TGTGCCTGGAGTCTCTCCACTAGCGGGGTAAGCTCCTACGAGCAGTACTTC
CAWSLSTSGVSSYEQYF
>TRBD1|few|TRBJ1-1|TRBV29-1|17
TGCAGCGTCCAATATTGGGGGATATCGGGACAGGGTCTCAGAGCTTTCTTT
CSVQYWGISGQGLRAFF
>-|-|TRBJ2-3|TRBV15|12
TGTGCCACCAGCAGAGGGAGAGATACGCAGTATTTT
CATSRGRDTQYF
>-|-|TRBJ1-6|TRBV5-4|16
TGTGCCAGCAGCTTGGGGGCGAGTTCCTATAATTCACCCCTCCACTTT
CASSLGASSYNSPLHF
>-|-|TRBJ1-1|TRBV4-2|19
TGTGCCAGCAGCCAAGATTCCCGGGGGACCTTAGACTGGAACACTGAAGCTTTCTTT
CASSQDSRGTLDWNTEAFF
>TRBD1|-|TRBJ1-4|TRBV6-5|15
TGTGCCAGCAGTCCAGGGGGCAGGAGGAATGAAAAACTGTTTTTT
CASSPGGRRNEKLFF
>-|few|TRBJ1-3|TRBV6-5|16
TGTGCCAGCAGTTACTTTCAGGGAACCTCTGGAAACACCATATATTTT
CASSYFQGTSGNTIYF
>-|-|TRBJ1-1|TRBV30|14
TGTGCCTGGAGCACCCCAGGCGTCCCCCTAAGGGCTTTCTTT
CAWSTPGVPLRAFF
>-|-|TRBJ1-5|TRBV6-5|15
TGTGCCAGCAGCCCGTTCGACAGGCCGGGACAGCCCCAGCATTTT
CASSPFDRPGQPQHF
>TRBD1|-|TRBJ1-6|TRBV14|13
TGTGCCAGCAGCCAGGGGACAGACTCACCCCTCCACTTT
CASSQGTDSPLHF
>-|-|TRBJ2-7|TRBV7-2|12
TGTGCCAGCAGCCCAACAGGGATCGAACGGTACTTC
CASSPTGIERYF
>-|-|TRBJ1-5|TRBV7-2|13
TGTGCCAGCAGCCAAATCAGGGATCAGCCCCAGCATTTT
CASSQIRDQPQHF
>-|few|TRBJ1-1|TRBV6-5|13
TGTGCCAGCAGTTTTGGAGGATACACTGAAGCTTTCTTT
CASSFGGYTEAFF